This T cell receptor beta chain was observed in a study of shared clonotypes between healthy human individuals. With V trimmed by 2 bases and J by 8 bases, 10 bases remained unmatched. The germline V gene has CDR1 ENHRY and CDR2 SYGVKD. The CDR3 has 16 residues. The table came from immunoSEQ multiplex PCR; TCRdb's copy has only in-frame clones and leaves some out. The sample has more than 2,000,000 clones, approximately 93% seen once. The clonotype was recovered from a man younger than 30 in good health. Some clones in this sample may be carry-over from other donors' samples. Sequencing input: naive CD4+ T cells from PBMCs. As to subset: CD45RA+ positively selected. The chain links TRBV10-3 to TRBJ2-1; 9 bases are shared with TRBD2. Here the CDR3 DNA reads TGTGCCATCAGTGAGGGGGGAGCGGGAGGTCGCGATGAGCAGTTCTTC. This gives the protein CAISEGGAGGRDEQFF.